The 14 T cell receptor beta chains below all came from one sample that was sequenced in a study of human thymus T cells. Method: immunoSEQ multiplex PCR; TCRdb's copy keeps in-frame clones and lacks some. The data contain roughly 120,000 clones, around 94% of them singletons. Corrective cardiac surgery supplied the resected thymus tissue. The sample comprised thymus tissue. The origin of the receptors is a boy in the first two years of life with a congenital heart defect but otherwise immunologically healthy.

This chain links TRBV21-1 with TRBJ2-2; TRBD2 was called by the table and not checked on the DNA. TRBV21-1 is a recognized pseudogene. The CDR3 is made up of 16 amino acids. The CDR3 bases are TGTGCCAGCAGCATAGAGGAGACCCGTAGGACCGGGGAGCTGTTTTTT. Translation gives CASSIEETRRTGELFF.

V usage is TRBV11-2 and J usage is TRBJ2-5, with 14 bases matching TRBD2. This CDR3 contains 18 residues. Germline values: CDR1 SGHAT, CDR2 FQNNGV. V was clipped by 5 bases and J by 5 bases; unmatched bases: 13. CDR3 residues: CASSRPGLAGGRVETQYF. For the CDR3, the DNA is TGTGCCAGCAGCCGACCTGGACTAGCGGGGGGCCGGGTGGAGACCCAGTACTTC.

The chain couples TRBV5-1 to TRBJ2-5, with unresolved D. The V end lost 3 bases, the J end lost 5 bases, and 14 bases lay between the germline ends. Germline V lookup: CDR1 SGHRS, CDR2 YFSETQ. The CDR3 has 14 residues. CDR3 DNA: TGCGCCAGCAGCTGGGCCCTTGAAGGGGAGACCCAGTACTTC. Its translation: CASSWALEGETQYF.

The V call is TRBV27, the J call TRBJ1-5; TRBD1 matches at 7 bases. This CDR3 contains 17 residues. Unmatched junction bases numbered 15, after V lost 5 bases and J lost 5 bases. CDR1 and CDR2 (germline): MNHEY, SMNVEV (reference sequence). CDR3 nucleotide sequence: TGTGCCAGCAGTCTTCACCGGGACCTCCAGGGGGATCAGCCCCAGCATTTT. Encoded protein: CASSLHRDLQGDQPQHF.

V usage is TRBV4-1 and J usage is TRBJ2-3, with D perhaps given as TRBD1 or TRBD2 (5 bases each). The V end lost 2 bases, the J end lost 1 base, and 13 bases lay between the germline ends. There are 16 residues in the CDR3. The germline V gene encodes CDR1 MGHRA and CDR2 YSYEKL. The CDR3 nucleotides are TGCGCCAGCAGCCAACGGGACCCCCTCGGCACAGATACGCAGTATTTT. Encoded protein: CASSQRDPLGTDTQYF.

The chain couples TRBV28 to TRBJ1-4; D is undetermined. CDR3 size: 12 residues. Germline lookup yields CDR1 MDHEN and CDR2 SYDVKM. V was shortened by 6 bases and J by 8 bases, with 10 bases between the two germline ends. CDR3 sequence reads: CASRLTREKLFF. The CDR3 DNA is TGTGCCAGCAGGCTCACCCGGGAAAAACTGTTTTTT.

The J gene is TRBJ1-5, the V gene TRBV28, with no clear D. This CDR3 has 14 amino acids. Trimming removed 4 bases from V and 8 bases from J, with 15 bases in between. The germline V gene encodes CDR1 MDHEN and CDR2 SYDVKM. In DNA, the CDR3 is TGTGCCAGCAGTTCACCAAGGAGGAGGGAGCCCCAGCATTTT. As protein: CASSSPRRREPQHF.

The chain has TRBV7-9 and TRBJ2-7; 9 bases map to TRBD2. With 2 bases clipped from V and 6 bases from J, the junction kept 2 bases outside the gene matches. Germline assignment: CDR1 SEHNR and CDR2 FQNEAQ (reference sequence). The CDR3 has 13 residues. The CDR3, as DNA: TGTGCCAGCAGCTTACTAGCGGGGTCCGAGCAGTACTTC. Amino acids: CASSLLAGSEQYF. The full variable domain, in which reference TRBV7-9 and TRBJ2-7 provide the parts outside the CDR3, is DTGVSQNPRHKITKRGQNVTFRCDPISEHNRLYWYRQTLGQGPEFLTYFQNEAQLEKSRLLSDRFSAERPKGSFSTLEIQRTEQGDSAMYLCASSLLAGSEQYFGPGTRLTVT.

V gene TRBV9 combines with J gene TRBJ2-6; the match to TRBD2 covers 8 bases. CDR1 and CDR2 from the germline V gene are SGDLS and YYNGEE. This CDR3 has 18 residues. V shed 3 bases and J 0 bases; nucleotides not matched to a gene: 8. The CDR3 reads CASSETGLGLSGANVLTF. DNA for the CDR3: TGTGCCAGCAGCGAGACGGGACTAGGGCTCTCTGGGGCCAACGTCCTGACTTTC.

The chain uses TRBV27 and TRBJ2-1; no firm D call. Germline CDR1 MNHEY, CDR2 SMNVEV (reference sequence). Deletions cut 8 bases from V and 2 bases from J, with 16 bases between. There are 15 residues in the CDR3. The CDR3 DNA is TGTGCCAGCCCCCTCTCGCGCCCAGCCTACAATGAGCAGTTCTTC. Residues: CASPLSRPAYNEQFF.

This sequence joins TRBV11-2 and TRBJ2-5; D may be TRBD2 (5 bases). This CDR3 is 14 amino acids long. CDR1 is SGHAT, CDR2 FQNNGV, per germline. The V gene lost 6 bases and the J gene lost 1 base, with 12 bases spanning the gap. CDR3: CASSTRASQETQYF. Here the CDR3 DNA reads TGTGCCAGCAGTACTAGAGCCTCCCAAGAGACCCAGTACTTC.

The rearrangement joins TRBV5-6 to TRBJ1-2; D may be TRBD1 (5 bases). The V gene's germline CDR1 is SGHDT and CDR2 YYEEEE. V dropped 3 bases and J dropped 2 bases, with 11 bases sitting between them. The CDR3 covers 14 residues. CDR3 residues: CASSYGTGNYGYTF. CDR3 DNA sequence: TGTGCCAGCAGCTATGGGACGGGAAACTATGGCTACACCTTC.

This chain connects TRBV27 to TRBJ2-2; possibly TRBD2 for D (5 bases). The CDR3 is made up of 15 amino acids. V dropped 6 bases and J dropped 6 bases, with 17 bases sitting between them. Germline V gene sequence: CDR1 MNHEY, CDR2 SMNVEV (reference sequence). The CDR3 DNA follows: TGTGCCAGCAGGTCCCTAGCTCCTGGCTCCGGGGAGCTGTTTTTT. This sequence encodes CASRSLAPGSGELFF.

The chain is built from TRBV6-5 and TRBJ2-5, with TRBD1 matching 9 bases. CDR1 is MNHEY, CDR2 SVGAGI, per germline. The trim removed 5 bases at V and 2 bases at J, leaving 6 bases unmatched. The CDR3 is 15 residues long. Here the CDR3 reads CASSRIGQGQETQYF. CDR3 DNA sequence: TGTGCCAGCAGTAGGATTGGACAGGGGCAAGAGACCCAGTACTTC.